This passage covers 20 T cell receptor beta chains from one sample sequenced in a study of shared clonotypes between healthy human individuals. Only in-frame clones appear in the TCRdb table, and some are missing; sequencing was by immunoSEQ multiplex PCR. The data contain 2 million to 2.5 million clones, over 85% of them singletons. Sample: naive CD4+ T cells from PBMCs. As to subset: CD45RA+ positively selected. These receptors were collected from a man younger than 35 in good health. Some clones in this sample may be carry-over from other donors' samples.

The V and J genes are TRBV5-6 and TRBJ2-5, with TRBD2 identical over 7 bases. The J call could be wrong; TRBJ2-7 is a better fit for the DNA end. The CDR3 covers 14 residues. The germline gives CDR1 SGHDT, CDR2 YYEEEE. The CDR3 sequence: CASSRAGHSYEQYF. In DNA, the CDR3 is TGTGCCAGCAGCCGAGCGGGGCATTCCTACGAGCAGTACTTC.

V usage is TRBV7-3 and J usage is TRBJ2-1; TRBD2 matches at 9 bases. This CDR3 comprises 15 residues. The V gene's germline CDR1 is SGHTA and CDR2 FQGTGA. Unmatched junction bases numbered 5, after V lost 1 base and J lost 7 bases. The CDR3 loop reads CASSLNGGRVNEQFF. Written as DNA, the CDR3 is TGTGCCAGCAGCTTAAATGGCGGGAGGGTGAATGAGCAGTTCTTC. Full variable domain (outside the CDR3, taken from reference TRBV7-3 and TRBJ2-1): GAGVSQTPSNKVTEKGKYVELRCDPISGHTALYWYRQSLGQGPEFLIYFQGTGAADDSGLPNDRFFAVRPEGSVSTLKIQRTERGDSAVYLCASSLNGGRVNEQFFGPGTRLTVL.

This clone was seen more than once but under ten times. The V call is TRBV5-1, the J call TRBJ2-7, with 7 bases fitting TRBD2. CDR3 length: 15 amino acids. The V gene's germline CDR1 is SGHRS and CDR2 YFSETQ. V was clipped by 3 bases and J by 4 bases; unmatched bases: 10. CDR3: CASSSGEGRRYEQYF. In nucleotides, the CDR3 is TGCGCCAGCAGCTCCGGGGAGGGAAGGAGGTACGAGCAGTACTTC.

The chain joins TRBV7-9 to TRBJ2-7; D is possibly TRBD1 (6 bases). The CDR3 sequence is 14 residues long. V lost 1 base, J lost 4 bases, and 11 bases lay in between. The germline gives CDR1 SEHNR, CDR2 FQNEAQ (reference sequence). CDR3 in amino acids: CASSLGTADYEQYF. DNA of the CDR3: TGTGCCAGCAGCTTAGGGACAGCCGATTACGAGCAGTACTTC.

As concerns this clone: The junction does not match germline at one end; this may be a read error. This chain joins TRBV15 and TRBJ2-3; the match to TRBD1 covers 8 bases. There are 13 residues in the CDR3. The V gene's germline CDR1 is LNHNV and CDR2 YYDKDF (reference sequence). The CDR3 nucleotides read TGTGCCACCACCAGACAGGGGATGGATACGCAGTATTTT. Amino acid sequence: CATTRQGMDTQYF. Full variable domain (missing parts from reference TRBV15 and TRBJ2-3): DAMVIQNPRYQVTQFGKPVTLSCSQTLNHNVMYWYQQKSSQAPKLLFHYYDKDFNNEADTPDNFQSRRPNTSFCFLDIRSPGLGDTAMYLCATTRQGMDTQYFGPGTRLTVL.

The J gene is TRBJ2-1, the V gene TRBV18; 7 bases match TRBD1. The CDR3 consists of 12 residues. The germline CDR1 and CDR2 sequences are KGHSH and LQKENI. The V segment lost 7 bases and the J segment 6 bases; nucleotides outside the gene matches: 3. DNA for the CDR3: TGTGCCAGCTTAGCAGGGGGCAATGAGCAGTTCTTC. Its translation: CASLAGGNEQFF.

This sequence joins TRBV30 and TRBJ2-1, with D uncertain. Trimming stripped 0 bases from V and 10 bases from J, with 7 bases between. The germline V gene encodes CDR1 GTSNPN and CDR2 SVGIG (reference sequence). The CDR3 totals 11 residues. CDR3 DNA sequence: TGTGCCTGGAGTGTACAGCAGGAGCAGTTCTTC. This translates into CAWSVQQEQFF.

The gene calls are TRBV18 and TRBJ1-1, with D perhaps TRBD1 (5 bases). The germline gives CDR1 KGHSH, CDR2 LQKENI. This CDR3 has 14 amino acids. The V gene lost 3 bases and the J gene lost 1 base, with 9 bases spanning the gap. CDR3 in DNA: TGTGCCAGCTCACCCGGGACGACGAACACTGAAGCTTTCTTT. It yields the protein CASSPGTTNTEAFF.

The chain employs TRBV19 and TRBJ1-5, with D uncertain. The germline CDR1 and CDR2 sequences are LNHDA and SQIVND (reference sequence). V lost 6 bases and J lost 0, with 9 bases in between. The CDR3 length is 14 residues. CDR3 DNA: TGTGCCAGTAGCCGCAGGCTTAGCAATCAGCCCCAGCATTTT. Residues: CASSRRLSNQPQHF. Full variable domain (missing parts from reference TRBV19 and TRBJ1-5): DGGITQSPKYLFRKEGQNVTLSCEQNLNHDAMYWYRQDPGQGLRLIYYSQIVNDFQKGDIAEGYSVSREKKESFPLTVTSAQKNPTAFYLCASSRRLSNQPQHFGDGTRLSIL.

V is TRBV28 and J is TRBJ2-5; D gene uncertain. Trimming stripped 6 bases from V and 4 bases from J, with 6 bases between. This CDR3 spans 11 amino acids. Germline V gene lookup returns CDR1 MDHEN and CDR2 SYDVKM. The CDR3 nucleotides are TGTGCCAGCAGCACGGGAGAGACCCAGTACTTC. As protein: CASSTGETQYF.

V gene TRBV4-2 combines with J gene TRBJ2-1; no reliable D call. This CDR3 contains 16 residues. Germline-derived CDR1 and CDR2 are LGHNA and YNFKEQ. The V end lost 2 bases, the J end lost 0 bases, and 11 bases lay between the germline ends. The CDR3 loop is CASSQPTASSYNEQFF. The DNA for the CDR3 is TGTGCCAGCAGCCAACCGACCGCAAGCTCCTACAATGAGCAGTTCTTC.

The rearrangement links TRBV27 to TRBJ2-5, with D unclear. V was pared by 3 bases and J by 4 bases, with 12 bases between. Germline V gene data show CDR1 as MNHEY and CDR2 as SMNVEV (reference sequence). The CDR3 has 14 residues. CDR3: CASSLASMGETQYF. CDR3 bases: TGTGCCAGCAGTTTGGCCTCAATGGGAGAGACCCAGTACTTC.

The chain has TRBV30 and TRBJ1-1; D gene unclear. The V gene's germline CDR1 is GTSNPN and CDR2 SVGIG (reference sequence). Trimming shortened V by 2 bases and J by 1 base, and 14 bases separated the two germline ends. The CDR3 totals 15 residues. CDR3 amino acids: CAWSYLRYENTEAFF. The CDR3 DNA sequence: TGTGCCTGGAGTTACCTCCGTTATGAGAACACTGAAGCTTTCTTT.

The chain recombines TRBV5-6 with TRBJ1-5, with D hard to call. The CDR3 totals 15 residues. Trimming shortened V by 1 base and J by 5 bases, and 13 bases separated the two germline ends. Germline CDR1 and CDR2: SGHDT and YYEEEE. This CDR3 is CASSLSSGYDQPQHF. Here the CDR3 DNA reads TGTGCCAGCAGCTTGTCTTCCGGTTACGATCAGCCCCAGCATTTT.

The chain carries TRBV11-2 and TRBJ2-1, with D maybe TRBD1 (6 bases). Germline V gene sequence: CDR1 SGHAT, CDR2 FQNNGV. The CDR3 sequence is 16 residues long. V was clipped by 0 bases and J by 7 bases, with 16 bases between them. CDR3 coding DNA: TGTGCCAGCAGCTTAGAAAGTACAGGGATCGGGAATGAGCAGTTCTTC. Protein sequence: CASSLESTGIGNEQFF.

The rearrangement joins TRBV5-6 to TRBJ1-2, with no clear D. Germline CDR1 is SGHDT and CDR2 is YYEEEE. This CDR3 is 13 amino acids long. V was pared by 2 bases and J by 4 bases, with 9 bases between. The CDR3 sequence is CASSLWKGYGYTF. CDR3 DNA sequence: TGTGCCAGCAGCTTATGGAAGGGCTATGGCTACACCTTC.

V and J are TRBV15 and TRBJ2-1; D gene ambiguous. CDR1 is LNHNV, CDR2 YYDKDF, per germline (reference sequence). V dropped 0 bases and J dropped 0 bases, with 12 bases sitting between them. The CDR3 covers 17 residues. CDR3 sequence: CATSREITSLSYNEQFF. CDR3 DNA: TGTGCCACCAGCAGAGAAATCACAAGCCTCTCCTACAATGAGCAGTTCTTC.

The chain is built from TRBV5-4 and TRBJ2-2; D is unresolved. With 0 bases removed from V and 2 bases from J, the gap between germline ends came to 8 bases. CDR1 and CDR2 (germline): SGHNT, YYREEE (reference sequence). The CDR3 covers 15 residues. CDR3 protein: CASSLGTDNTGELFF. CDR3 bases: TGTGCCAGCAGCTTGGGAACCGATAACACCGGGGAGCTGTTTTTT.

The CDR3 loop is CAGLAGVFDTQYF. CDR3 nucleotide sequence: TGTGCCGGACTAGCGGGAGTATTTGATACGCAGTATTTT. V and J are TRBV2 and TRBJ2-3, with 13 bases fitting TRBD2. Unmatched junction bases numbered 5, after V lost 11 bases and J lost 6 bases. Germline V lookup: CDR1 SNHLY, CDR2 FYNNEI. The CDR3 is made up of 13 amino acids. Full variable domain (remainder filled in from reference TRBV2 and TRBJ2-3): EPEVTQTPSHQVTQMGQEVILRCVPISNHLYFYWYRQILGQKVEFLVSFYNNEISEKSEIFDDQFSVERPDGSNFTLKIRSTKLEDSAMYFCAGLAGVFDTQYFGPGTRLTVL.

The chain employs TRBV4-3 and TRBJ2-2; D possibly corresponds to TRBD1 (5 bases). Trimming pared 3 bases from V and 4 bases from J, leaving 9 bases between. CDR1 is LGHNA, CDR2 YSLEER, per germline. CDR3 length: 14 residues. The CDR3 DNA reads as TGCGCCAGCAGCCAGGACATGATCACCGGGGAGCTGTTTTTT. Protein: CASSQDMITGELFF.